Reported below is one TCR beta chain. This CDR3 is built from 15 residues. V trimming: 4 bases; J trimming: 4 bases; junction bases outside the gene matches: 8. CDR1 and CDR2 from the germline V gene are MNHEY and SVGAGI. The data were taken from a study of neoadjuvant anti-PD-1 for oral cavity cancer. Most PBMC samples had 480 ng input DNA in six replicates. Libraries were prepared by immunoSEQ multiplex PCR; TCRdb keeps only in-frame clonotypes and omits some of them. The table shows just over 65,000 clones, with roughly 85% occurring only once. Time point described: after neoadjuvant nivolumab, at surgical resection. Cohort: HPV-negative, locally advanced oral cavity squamous cell carcinoma patients.

The clonotype comes from a person aged 35-79 years with oral cavity squamous cell carcinoma. V gene TRBV6-5 combines with J gene TRBJ2-7, with 9 nucleotides matching TRBD2. The material sequenced was PBMCs, taken after nivolumab (anti-PD-1) treatment. The CDR3 region has the DNA TGTGCCAGCAGTTTGAGGGGGGCGGGAGGGTACGAGCAGTACTTC. Translation: CASSLRGAGGYEQYF.